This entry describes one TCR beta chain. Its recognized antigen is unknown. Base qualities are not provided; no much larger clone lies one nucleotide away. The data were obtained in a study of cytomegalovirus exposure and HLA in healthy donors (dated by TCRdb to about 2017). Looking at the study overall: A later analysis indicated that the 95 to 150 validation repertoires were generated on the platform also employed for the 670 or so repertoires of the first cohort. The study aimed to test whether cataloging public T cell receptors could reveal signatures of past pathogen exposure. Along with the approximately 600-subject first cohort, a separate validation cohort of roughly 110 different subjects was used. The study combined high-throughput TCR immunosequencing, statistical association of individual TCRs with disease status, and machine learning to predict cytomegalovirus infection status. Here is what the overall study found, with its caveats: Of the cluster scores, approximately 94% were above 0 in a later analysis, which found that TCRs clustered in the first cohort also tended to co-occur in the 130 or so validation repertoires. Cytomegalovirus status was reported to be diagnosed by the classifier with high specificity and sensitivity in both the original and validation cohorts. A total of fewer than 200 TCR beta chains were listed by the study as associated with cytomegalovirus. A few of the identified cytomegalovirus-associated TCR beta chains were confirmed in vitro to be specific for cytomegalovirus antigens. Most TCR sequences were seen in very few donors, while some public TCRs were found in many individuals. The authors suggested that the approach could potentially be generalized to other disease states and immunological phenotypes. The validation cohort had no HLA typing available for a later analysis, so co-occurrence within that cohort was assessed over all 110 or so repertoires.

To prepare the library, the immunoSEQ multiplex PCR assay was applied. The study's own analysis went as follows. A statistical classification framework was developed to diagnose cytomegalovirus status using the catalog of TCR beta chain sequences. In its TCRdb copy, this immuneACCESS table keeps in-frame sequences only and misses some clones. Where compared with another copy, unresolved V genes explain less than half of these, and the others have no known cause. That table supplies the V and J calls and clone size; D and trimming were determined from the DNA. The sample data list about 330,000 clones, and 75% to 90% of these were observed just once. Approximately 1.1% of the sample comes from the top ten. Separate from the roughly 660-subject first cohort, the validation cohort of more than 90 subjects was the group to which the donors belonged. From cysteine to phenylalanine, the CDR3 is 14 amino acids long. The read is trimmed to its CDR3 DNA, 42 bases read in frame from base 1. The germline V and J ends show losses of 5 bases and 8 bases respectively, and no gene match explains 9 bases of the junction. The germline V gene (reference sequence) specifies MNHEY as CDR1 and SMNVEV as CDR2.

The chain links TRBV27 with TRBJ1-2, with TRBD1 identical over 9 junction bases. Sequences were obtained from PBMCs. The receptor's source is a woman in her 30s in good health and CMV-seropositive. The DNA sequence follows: TGTGCCAGCAGTCCACAGGGGGCGCGAAGGGGCTACACCTTC. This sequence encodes CASSPQGARRGYTF.